The clone carrying this T cell receptor (beta chain) was recorded at least ten times. Its specificity is unknown. Clones were sequenced by immunoSEQ multiplex PCR, and TCRdb holds only the in-frame ones, with some missing. The data show about 140,000 clones, with approximately 84% seen just once and around 1.4% held by the top ten. The data are from a study of cytomegalovirus exposure and HLA in healthy donors. Broader study findings: It was found in a later analysis that first-cohort TCR clusters tended to co-occur in the 120 validation repertoires.

This CDR3 has 16 residues. V lost 3 bases and J 0 bases, leaving 12 bases between the germline ends. The germline gives CDR1 KGHSH, CDR2 LQKENI. This receptor was obtained from a woman aged 25-40 years in good health and CMV-seronegative. This chain connects TRBV18 to TRBJ1-3; D uncertain. What was sequenced was PBMCs. CDR3 protein: CASSPSGRSSGNTIYF. DNA of the CDR3: TGTGCCAGCTCACCGAGCGGACGTAGCTCTGGAAACACCATATATTTT.